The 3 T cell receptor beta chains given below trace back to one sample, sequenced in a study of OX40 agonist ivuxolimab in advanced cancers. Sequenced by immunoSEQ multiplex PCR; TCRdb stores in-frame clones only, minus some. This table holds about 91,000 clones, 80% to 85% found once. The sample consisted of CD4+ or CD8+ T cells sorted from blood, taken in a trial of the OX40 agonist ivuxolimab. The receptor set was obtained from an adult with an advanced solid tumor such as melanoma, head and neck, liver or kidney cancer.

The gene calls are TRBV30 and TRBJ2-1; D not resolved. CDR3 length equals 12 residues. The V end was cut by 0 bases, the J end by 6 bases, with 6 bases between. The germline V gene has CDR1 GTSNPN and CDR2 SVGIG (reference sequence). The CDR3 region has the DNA TGTGCCTGGAGTGTCCTGCTCAATGAGCAGTTCTTC. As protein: CAWSVLLNEQFF.

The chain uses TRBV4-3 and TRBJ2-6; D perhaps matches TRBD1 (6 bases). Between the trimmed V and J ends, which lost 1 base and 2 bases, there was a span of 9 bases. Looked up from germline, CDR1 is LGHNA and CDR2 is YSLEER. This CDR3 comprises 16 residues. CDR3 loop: CASSQGGGAGANVLTF. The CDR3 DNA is TGCGCCAGCAGCCAAGGAGGGGGTGCTGGGGCCAACGTCCTGACTTTC.

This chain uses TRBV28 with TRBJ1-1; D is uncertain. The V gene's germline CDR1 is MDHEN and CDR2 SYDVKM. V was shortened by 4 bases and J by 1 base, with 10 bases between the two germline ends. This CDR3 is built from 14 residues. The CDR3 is CASSSSTANTEAFF. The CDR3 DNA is TGTGCCAGCAGTTCATCGACGGCGAACACTGAAGCTTTCTTT.